This T cell receptor (beta chain) was identified in a study of CD8 T cells in Susac syndrome. TCR beta from blood CD8+ and CD4+ T cells was sequenced. Deletions cut 6 bases from V and 2 bases from J, with 8 bases between. CDR1 is SGDLS, CDR2 YYNGEE, per germline. The CDR3 is made up of 12 amino acids. With random hexamers, 0.5 to 1 ug RNA was reverse transcribed. TCRdb itself ran the immunoSEQ multiplex PCR reads through MiXCR, one entry per CDR3 protein. This sample has around 100,000 distinct CDR3 sequences, with 95% found just once. The chain combines TRBV9 with TRBJ1-2; D is undetermined. Sequencing was carried out using CD8+ T cells from PBMCs. The source of this sequence is a human donor with Susac syndrome. This CDR3 reads CASNGENYGYTF. The CDR3, as DNA: TGTGCCAGCAATGGAGAAAACTATGGCTACACCTTC.